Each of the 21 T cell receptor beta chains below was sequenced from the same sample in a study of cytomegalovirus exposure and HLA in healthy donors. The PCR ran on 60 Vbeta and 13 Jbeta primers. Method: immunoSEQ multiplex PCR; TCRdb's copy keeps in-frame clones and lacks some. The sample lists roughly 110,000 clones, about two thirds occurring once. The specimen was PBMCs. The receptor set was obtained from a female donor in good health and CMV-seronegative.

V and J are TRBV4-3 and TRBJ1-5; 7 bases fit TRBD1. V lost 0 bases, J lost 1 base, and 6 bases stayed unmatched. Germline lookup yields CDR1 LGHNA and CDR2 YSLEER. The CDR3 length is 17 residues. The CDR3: CASSQDPPGGSNQPQHF. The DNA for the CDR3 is TGCGCCAGCAGCCAAGATCCCCCAGGGGGGAGCAATCAGCCCCAGCATTTT.

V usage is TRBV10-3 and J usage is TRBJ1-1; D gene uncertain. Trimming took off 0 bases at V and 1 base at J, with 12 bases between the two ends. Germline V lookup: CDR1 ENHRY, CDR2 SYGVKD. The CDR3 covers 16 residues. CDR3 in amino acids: CAISESRRLTNTEAFF. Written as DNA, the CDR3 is TGTGCCATCAGTGAGTCGAGGAGGCTTACGAACACTGAAGCTTTCTTT.

CDR3 in amino acids: CASSLGHPNTEAFF. The CDR3 nucleotides are TGCGCCAGCAGCTTGGGACACCCGAACACTGAAGCTTTCTTT. The chain recombines TRBV5-1 with TRBJ1-1, with D hard to call. Germline V gene lookup returns CDR1 SGHRS and CDR2 YFSETQ. The length of the CDR3 is 14 residues. Trimming removed 0 bases from V and 1 base from J, with 7 bases in between.

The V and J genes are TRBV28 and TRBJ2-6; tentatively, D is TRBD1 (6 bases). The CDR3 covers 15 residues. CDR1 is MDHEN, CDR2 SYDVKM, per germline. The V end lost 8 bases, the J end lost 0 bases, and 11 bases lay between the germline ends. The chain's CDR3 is CASEGVGSGANVLTF. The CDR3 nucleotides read TGTGCCAGCGAGGGGGTTGGCTCTGGGGCCAACGTCCTGACTTTC.

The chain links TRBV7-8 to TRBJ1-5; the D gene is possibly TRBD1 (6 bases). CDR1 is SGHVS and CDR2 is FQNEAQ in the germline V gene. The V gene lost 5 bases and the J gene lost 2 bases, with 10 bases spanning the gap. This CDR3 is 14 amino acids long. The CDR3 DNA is TGTGCCAGCAGCCTCTACAGGGGCAATCAGCCCCAGCATTTT. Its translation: CASSLYRGNQPQHF.

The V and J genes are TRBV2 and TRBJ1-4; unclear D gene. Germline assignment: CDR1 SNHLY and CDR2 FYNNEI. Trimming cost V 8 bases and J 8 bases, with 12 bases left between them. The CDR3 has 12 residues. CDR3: CASCRDQEKLFF. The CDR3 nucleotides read TGTGCCAGCTGCCGGGATCAAGAAAAACTGTTTTTT.

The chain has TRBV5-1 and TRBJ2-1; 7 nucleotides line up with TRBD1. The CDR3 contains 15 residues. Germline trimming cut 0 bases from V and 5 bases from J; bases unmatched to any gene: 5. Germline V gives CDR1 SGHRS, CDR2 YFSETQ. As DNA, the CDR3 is TGCGCCAGCAGCTTGGGACAGGGCCTCCACAATGAGCAGTTCTTC. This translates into CASSLGQGLHNEQFF.

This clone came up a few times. CDR3 sequence (DNA): TGTGCCAGCCGGGACTATTTGAACACTGAAGCTTTCTTT. Encoded protein: CASRDYLNTEAFF. The chain is built from TRBV7-6 and TRBJ1-1, with D possibly TRBD1 on 5 matching bases. Germline CDR1 reads SGHVS; CDR2 reads FNYEAQ. The ends were cut back, 8 bases at V and 0 bases at J, with 10 bases in the middle. The CDR3 has 13 amino acids. The full variable domain, in which reference TRBV7-6 and TRBJ1-1 provide the parts outside the CDR3, is GAGVSQSPRYKVTKRGQDVALRCDPISGHVSLYWYRQALGQGPEFLTYFNYEAQQDKSGLPNDRFSAERPEGSISTLTIQRTEQRDSAMYRCASRDYLNTEAFFGQGTRLTVV.

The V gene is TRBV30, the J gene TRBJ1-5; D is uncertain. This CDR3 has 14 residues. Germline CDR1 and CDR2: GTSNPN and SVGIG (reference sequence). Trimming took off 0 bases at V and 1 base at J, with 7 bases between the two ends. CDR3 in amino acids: CAWSVGGSNQPQHF. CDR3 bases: TGTGCCTGGAGTGTTGGAGGGAGCAATCAGCCCCAGCATTTT.

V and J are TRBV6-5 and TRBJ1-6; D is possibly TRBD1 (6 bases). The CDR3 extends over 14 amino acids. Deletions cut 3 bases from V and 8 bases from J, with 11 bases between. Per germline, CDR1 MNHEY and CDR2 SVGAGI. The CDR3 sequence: CASSYRGADSPLHF. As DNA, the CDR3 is TGTGCCAGCAGTTATCGGGGGGCTGATTCACCCCTCCACTTT.

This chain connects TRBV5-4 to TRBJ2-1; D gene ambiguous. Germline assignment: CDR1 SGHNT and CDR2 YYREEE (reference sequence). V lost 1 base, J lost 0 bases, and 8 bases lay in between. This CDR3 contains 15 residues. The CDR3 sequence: CASSLSAASYNEQFF. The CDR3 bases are TGTGCCAGCAGCTTGTCCGCGGCCTCCTACAATGAGCAGTTCTTC.

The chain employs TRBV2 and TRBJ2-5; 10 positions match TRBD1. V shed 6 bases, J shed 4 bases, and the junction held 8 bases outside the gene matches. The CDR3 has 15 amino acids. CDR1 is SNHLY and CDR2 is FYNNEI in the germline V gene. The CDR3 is CASSLDRGTGETQYF. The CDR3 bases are TGTGCCAGCAGCTTGGACAGGGGGACAGGAGAGACCCAGTACTTC.

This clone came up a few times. The CDR3 here is CASSSPGTGIIETQYF. DNA of the CDR3: TGTGCCAGCAGTTCCCCCGGGACAGGGATAATAGAGACCCAGTACTTC. The genes are TRBV27 and TRBJ2-5; TRBD1 aligns across 9 bases. This CDR3 is built from 16 residues. The germline CDR1 and CDR2 sequences are MNHEY and SMNVEV (reference sequence). V lost 4 bases to trimming and J lost 4 bases; unmatched junction nucleotides: 10.

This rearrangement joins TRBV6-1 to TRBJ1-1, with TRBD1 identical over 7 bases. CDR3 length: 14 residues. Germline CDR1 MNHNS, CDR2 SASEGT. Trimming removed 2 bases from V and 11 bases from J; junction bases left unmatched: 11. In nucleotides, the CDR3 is TGTGCCAGCAGTGAATGGGGCGACAGGGCGGTTGCTTTCTTT. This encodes CASSEWGDRAVAFF.

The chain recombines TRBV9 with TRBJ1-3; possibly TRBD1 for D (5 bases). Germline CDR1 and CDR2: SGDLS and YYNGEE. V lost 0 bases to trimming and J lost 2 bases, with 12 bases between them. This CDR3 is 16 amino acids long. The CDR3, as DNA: TGTGCCAGCAGCGTAGCGCCAGGGTCGACTGGAAACACCATATATTTT. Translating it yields CASSVAPGSTGNTIYF.

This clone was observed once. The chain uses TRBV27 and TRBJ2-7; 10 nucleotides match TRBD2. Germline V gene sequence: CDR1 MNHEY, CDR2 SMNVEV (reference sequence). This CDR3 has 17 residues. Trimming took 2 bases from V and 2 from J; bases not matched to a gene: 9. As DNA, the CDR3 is TGTGCCAGCAGTTTAGGCCTACTAGCGGGGCAGACCTACGAGCAGTACTTC. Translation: CASSLGLLAGQTYEQYF.

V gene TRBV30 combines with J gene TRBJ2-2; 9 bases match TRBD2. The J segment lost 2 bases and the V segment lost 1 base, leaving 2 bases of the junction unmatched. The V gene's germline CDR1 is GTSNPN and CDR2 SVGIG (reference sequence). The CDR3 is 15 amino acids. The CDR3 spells CAWSGLAENTGELFF. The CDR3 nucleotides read TGTGCCTGGAGTGGACTAGCGGAAAACACCGGGGAGCTGTTTTTT.

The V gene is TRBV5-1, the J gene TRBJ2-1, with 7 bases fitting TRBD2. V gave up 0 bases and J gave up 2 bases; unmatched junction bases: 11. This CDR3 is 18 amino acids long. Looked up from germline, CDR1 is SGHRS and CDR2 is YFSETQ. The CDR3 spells CASSLGGGGRVAYNEQFF. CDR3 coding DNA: TGCGCCAGCAGCTTGGGCGGGGGAGGGAGAGTCGCCTACAATGAGCAGTTCTTC. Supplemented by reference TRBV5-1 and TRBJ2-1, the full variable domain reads KAGVTQTPRYLIKTRGQQVTLSCSPISGHRSVSWYQQTPGQGLQFLFEYFSETQRNKGNFPGRFSGRQFSNSRSEMNVSTLELGDSALYLCASSLGGGGRVAYNEQFFGPGTRLTVL.

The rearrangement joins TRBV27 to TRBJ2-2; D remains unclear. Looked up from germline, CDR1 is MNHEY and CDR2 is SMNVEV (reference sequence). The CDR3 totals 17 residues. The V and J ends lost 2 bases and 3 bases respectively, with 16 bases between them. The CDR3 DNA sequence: TGTGCCAGCAGTTTAAACTATGAGCGCCTTTACACCGGGGAGCTGTTTTTT. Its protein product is CASSLNYERLYTGELFF.

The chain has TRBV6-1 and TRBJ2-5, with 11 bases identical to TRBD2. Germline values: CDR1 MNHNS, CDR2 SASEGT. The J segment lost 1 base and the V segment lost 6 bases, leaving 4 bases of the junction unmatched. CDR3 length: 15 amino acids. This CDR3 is CASSLTSGGQETQYF. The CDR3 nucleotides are TGTGCCAGCAGCCTCACTAGCGGGGGCCAAGAGACCCAGTACTTC.

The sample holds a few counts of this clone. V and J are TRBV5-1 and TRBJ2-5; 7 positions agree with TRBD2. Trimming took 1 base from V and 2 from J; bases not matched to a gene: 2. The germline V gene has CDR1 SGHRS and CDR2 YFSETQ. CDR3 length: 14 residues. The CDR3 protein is CASSLQAGQETQYF. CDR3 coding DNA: TGCGCCAGCAGCTTGCAAGCGGGGCAAGAGACCCAGTACTTC.